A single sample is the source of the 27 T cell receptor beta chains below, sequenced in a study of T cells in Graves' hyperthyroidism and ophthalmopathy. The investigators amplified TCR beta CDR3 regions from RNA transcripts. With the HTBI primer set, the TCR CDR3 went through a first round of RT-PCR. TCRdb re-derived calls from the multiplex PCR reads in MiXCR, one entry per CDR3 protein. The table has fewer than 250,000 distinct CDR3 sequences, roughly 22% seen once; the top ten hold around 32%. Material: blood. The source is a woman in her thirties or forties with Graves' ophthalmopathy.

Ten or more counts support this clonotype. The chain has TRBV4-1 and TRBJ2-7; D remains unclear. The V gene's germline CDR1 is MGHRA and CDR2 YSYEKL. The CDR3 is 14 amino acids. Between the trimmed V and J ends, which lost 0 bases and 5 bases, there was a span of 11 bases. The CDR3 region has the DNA TGCGCCAGCAGCCAAGAGGCCCACTGGGACGAGCAGTACTTC. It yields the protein CASSQEAHWDEQYF.

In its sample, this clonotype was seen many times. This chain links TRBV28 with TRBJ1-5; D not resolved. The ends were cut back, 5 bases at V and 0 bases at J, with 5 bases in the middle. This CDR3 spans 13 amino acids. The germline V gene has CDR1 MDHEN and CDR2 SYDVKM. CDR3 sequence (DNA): TGTGCCAGCAGTCAACCTAGCAATCAGCCCCAGCATTTT. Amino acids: CASSQPSNQPQHF.

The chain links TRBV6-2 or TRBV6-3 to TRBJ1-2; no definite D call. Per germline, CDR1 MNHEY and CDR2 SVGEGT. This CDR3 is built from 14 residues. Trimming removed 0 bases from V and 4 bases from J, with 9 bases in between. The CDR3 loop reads CASSYSRNLYGYTF. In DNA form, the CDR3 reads TGTGCCAGCAGTTACTCACGCAACCTCTATGGCTACACCTTC.

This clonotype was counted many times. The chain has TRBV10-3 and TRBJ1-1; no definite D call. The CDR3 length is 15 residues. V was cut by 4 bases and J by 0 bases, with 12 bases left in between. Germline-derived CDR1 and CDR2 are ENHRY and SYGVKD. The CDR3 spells CAISGSGAMNTEAFF. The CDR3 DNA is TGTGCCATCAGTGGTTCGGGAGCTATGAACACTGAAGCTTTCTTT.

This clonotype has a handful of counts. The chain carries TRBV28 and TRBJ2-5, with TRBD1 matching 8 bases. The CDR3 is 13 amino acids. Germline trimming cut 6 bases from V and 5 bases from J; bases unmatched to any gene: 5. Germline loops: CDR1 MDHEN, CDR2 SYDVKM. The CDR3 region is CASRETGDETQYF. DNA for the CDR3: TGTGCCAGCAGGGAGACAGGGGACGAGACCCAGTACTTC. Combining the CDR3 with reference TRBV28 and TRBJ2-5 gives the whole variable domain DVKVTQSSRYLVKRTGEKVFLECVQDMDHENMFWYRQDPGLGLRLIYFSYDVKMKEKGDIPEGYSVSREKKERFSLILESASTNQTSMYLCASRETGDETQYFGPGTRLLVL.

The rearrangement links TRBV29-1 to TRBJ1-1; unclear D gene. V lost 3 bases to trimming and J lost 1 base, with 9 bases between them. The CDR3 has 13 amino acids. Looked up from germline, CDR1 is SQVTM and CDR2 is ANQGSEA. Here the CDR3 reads CSVETGRNTEAFF. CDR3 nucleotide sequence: TGCAGCGTTGAGACCGGACGGAACACTGAAGCTTTCTTT. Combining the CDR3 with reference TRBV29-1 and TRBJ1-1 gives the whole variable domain SAVISQKPSRDICQRGTSLTIQCQVDSQVTMMFWYRQQPGQSLTLIATANQGSEATYESGFVIDKFPISRPNLTFSTLTVSNMSPEDSSIYLCSVETGRNTEAFFGQGTRLTVV.

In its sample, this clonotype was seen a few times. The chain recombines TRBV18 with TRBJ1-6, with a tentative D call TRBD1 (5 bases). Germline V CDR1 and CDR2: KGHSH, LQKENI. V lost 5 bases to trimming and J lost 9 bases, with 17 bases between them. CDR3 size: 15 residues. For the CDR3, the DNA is TGTGCCAGCTCAAGCCGGGACCTCGCCGGTTCACCCCTCCACTTT. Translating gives CASSSRDLAGSPLHF.

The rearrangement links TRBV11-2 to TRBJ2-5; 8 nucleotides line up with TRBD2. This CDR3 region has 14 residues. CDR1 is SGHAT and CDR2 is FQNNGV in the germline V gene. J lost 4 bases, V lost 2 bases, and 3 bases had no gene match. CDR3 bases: TGTGCCAGCAGCTTATCCGGGGGGGCAGAGACCCAGTACTTC. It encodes CASSLSGGAETQYF.

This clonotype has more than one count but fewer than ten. CDR3 sequence reads: CASSFGGTRAYEQYF. DNA for the CDR3: TGTGCCAGCAGTTTTGGGGGGACTAGGGCCTACGAGCAGTACTTC. The rearrangement joins TRBV12-3 or TRBV12-4 to TRBJ2-7; 8 bases fit TRBD2. This CDR3 contains 15 residues. V shed 3 bases, J shed 2 bases, and the junction held 6 bases outside the gene matches.

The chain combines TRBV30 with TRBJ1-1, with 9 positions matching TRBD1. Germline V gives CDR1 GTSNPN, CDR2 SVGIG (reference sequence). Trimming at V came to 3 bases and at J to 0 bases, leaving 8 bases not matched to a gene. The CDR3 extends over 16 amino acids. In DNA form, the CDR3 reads TGTGCCTGGAGGTCCGGACAGGGGATTATGAACACTGAAGCTTTCTTT. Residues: CAWRSGQGIMNTEAFF.

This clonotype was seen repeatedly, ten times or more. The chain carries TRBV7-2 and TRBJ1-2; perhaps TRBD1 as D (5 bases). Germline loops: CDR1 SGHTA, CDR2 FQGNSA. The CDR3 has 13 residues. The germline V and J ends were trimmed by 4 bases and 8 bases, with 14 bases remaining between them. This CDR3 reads CASSSRGAGGYTF. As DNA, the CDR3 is TGTGCCAGCAGCTCTCGTGGGGCCGGGGGCTACACCTTC.

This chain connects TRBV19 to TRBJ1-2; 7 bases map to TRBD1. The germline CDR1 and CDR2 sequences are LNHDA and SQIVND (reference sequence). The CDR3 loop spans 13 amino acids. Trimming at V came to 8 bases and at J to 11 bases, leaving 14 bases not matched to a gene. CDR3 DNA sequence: TGTGCCAGTCATCCGGGACAGCCGCCGGGGTACACCTTC. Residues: CASHPGQPPGYTF.

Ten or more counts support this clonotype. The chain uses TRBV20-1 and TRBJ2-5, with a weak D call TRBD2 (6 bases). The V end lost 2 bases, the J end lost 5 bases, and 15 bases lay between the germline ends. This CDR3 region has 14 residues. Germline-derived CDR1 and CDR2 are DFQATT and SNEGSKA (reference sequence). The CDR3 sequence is CSARSGEIRETQYF. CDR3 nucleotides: TGCAGTGCTAGATCGGGAGAGATTCGGGAGACCCAGTACTTC.

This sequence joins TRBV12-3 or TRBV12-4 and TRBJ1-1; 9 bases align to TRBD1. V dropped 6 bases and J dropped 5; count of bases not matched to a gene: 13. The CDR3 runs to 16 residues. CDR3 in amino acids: CASSPTGGGSRTEAFF. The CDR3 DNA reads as TGTGCCAGCAGCCCAACAGGGGGCGGCTCGAGGACTGAAGCTTTCTTT.

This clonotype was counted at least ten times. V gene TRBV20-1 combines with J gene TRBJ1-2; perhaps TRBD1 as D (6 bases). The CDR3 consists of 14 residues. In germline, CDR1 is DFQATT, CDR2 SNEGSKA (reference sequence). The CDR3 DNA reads TGCAGCGTAGGGTCTGGACAGAAAAGTTATGGCTACACCTTC. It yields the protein CSVGSGQKSYGYTF.

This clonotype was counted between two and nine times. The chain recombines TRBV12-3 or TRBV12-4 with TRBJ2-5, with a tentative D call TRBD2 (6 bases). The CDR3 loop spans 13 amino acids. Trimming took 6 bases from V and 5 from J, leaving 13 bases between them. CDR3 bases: TGTGCCAGCAGCCCACATGGAGGGGAGACCCAGTACTTC. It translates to CASSPHGGETQYF.

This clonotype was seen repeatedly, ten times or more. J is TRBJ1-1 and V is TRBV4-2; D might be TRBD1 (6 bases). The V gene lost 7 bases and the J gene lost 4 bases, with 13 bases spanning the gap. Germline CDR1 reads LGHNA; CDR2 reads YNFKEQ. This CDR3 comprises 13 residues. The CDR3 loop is CASTSVGATEAFF. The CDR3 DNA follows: TGTGCCAGCACCTCCGTGGGGGCCACTGAAGCTTTCTTT.

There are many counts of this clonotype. CDR3 loop: CASSVEASGSYEQYF. The CDR3 DNA follows: TGTGCCAGCAGCGTAGAGGCTAGCGGGTCCTACGAGCAGTACTTC. The chain uses TRBV9 and TRBJ2-7, with TRBD2 matching 8 bases. The junction had 3 bases not matched to a gene; V was cut back by 0 bases and J by 1 base. The CDR3 totals 15 residues. Germline CDR1 is SGDLS and CDR2 is YYNGEE.

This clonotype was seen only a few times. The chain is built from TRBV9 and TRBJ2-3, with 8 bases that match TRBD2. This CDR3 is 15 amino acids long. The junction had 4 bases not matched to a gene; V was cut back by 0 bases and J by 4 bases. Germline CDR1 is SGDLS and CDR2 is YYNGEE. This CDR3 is CASSVEGLAPDTQYF. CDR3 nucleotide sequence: TGTGCCAGCAGCGTAGAAGGACTAGCTCCAGATACGCAGTATTTT.

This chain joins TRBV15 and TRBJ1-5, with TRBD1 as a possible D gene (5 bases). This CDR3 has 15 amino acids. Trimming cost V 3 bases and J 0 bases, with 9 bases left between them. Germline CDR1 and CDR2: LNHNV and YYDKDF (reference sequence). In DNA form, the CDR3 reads TGTGCCACCAGCAGGGGCAGGGATAGCAATCAGCCCCAGCATTTT. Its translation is CATSRGRDSNQPQHF.

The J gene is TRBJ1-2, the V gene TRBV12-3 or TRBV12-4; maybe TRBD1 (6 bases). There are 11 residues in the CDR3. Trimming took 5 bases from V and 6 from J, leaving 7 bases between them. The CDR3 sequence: CASSGGNGYTF. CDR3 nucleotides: TGTGCCAGCAGTGGGGGCAATGGCTACACCTTC.

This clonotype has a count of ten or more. CDR3 protein: CASSGTGQGDQQYF. In nucleotides, the CDR3 is TGTGCCAGCAGTGGCACGGGACAGGGTGATCAGCAGTACTTC. The chain combines TRBV28 with TRBJ2-7, with 9 bases lining up with TRBD1. The CDR3 spans 14 residues. CDR1 and CDR2 (germline): MDHEN, SYDVKM. V gave up 5 bases and J gave up 8 bases; unmatched junction bases: 10.

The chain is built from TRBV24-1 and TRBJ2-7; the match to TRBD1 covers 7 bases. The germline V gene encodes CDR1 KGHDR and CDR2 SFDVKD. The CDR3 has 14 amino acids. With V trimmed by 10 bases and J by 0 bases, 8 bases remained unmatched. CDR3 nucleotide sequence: TGTGCCACTCAACGGACAGGAAGCTCCTACGAGCAGTACTTC. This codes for CATQRTGSSYEQYF.

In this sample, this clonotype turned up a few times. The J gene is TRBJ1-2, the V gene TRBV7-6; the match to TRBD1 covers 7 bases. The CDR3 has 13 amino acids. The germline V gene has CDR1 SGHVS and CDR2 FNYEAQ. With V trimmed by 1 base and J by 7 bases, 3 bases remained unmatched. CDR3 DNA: TGTGCCAGCAGCTTAGAGGCAGGGGGTGGCTACACCTTC. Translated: CASSLEAGGGYTF.

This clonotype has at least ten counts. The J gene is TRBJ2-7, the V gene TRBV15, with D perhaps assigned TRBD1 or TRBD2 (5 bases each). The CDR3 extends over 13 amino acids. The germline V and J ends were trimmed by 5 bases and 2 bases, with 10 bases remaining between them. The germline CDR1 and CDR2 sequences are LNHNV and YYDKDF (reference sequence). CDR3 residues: CATSEGSAYEQYF. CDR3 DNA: TGTGCCACCAGCGAGGGGAGCGCCTACGAGCAGTACTTC.

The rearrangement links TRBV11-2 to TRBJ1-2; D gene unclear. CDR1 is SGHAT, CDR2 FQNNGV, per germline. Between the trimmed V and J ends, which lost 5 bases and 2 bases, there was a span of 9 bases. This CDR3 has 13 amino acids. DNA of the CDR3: TGTGCCAGCAGCCAGAACACCAACTATGGCTACACCTTC. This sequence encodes CASSQNTNYGYTF.

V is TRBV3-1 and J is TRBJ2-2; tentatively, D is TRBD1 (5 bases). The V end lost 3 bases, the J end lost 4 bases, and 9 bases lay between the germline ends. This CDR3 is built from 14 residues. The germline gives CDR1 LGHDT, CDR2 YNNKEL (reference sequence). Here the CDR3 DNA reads TGTGCCAGCAGCCATAACAGGATCACCGGGGAGCTGTTTTTT. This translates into CASSHNRITGELFF.